This T cell receptor beta chain is from a study of siplizumab effects on memory and regulatory T cells. Findings and caveats of the study: Poor capture below about 10^-5 frequency left most alloreactive clones unmapped to unstimulated subsets. It was never confirmed that proliferating Tregs from siplizumab cultures were suppressive.

The assay looked at some 10^5 TCR templates in each sample. Produced via immunoSEQ multiplex PCR; TCRdb's table is partial and in-frame only. Among some 100,000 clones listed, roughly 93% were seen once. V was trimmed by 0 bases and J by 1 base, leaving 7 bases between them. The CDR3 runs 14 residues. Germline lookup yields CDR1 SGHRS and CDR2 YFSETQ. Concerning this clone: Its antigen is currently unknown.

Sequencing input: non-Treg CD4+ T cells sorted from blood. The TCR originated in a human donor in good health. The chain links TRBV5-1 to TRBJ1-1; D is undetermined. CDR3 coding DNA: TGCGCCAGCAGCTTGGCGGTCGCGAACACTGAAGCTTTCTTT. Translating gives CASSLAVANTEAFF.